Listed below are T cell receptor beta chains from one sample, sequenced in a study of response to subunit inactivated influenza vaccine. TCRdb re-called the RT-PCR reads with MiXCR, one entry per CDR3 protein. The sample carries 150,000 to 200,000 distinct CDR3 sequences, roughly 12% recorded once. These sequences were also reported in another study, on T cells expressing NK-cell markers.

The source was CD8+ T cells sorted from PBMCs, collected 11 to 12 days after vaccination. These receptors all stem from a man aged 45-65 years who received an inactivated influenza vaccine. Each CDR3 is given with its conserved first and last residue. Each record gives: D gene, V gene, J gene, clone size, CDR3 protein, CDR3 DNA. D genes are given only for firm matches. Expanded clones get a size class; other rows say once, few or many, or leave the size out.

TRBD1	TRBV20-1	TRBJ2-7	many	CSARSDRDYEQYF	TGCAGTGCTAGAAGTGACAGGGACTACGAGCAGTACTTC
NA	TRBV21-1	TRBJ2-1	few	CASRDGGDQPSNEQFF	TGTGCCAGCAGGGACGGGGGGGACCAGCCCTCCAATGAGCAGTTCTTC
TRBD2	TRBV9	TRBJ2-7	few	CASSVGTSVYEQYF	TGTGCCAGCAGCGTAGGGACTAGCGTGTACGAGCAGTACTTC
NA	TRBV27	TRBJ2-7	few	CASSPGGPWNEQYF	TGTGCCAGCAGCCCCGGGGGGCCATGGAACGAGCAGTACTTC
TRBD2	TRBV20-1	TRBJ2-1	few	CSARDSGRPHNEQFF	TGCAGTGCTAGAGACAGCGGGAGGCCACACAATGAGCAGTTCTTC
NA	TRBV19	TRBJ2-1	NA	CASRNGFDEQFF	TGTGCCAGTAGAAACGGATTCGATGAGCAGTTCTTC
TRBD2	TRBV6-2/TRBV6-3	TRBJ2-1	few	CASTLAGAYNEQFF	TGTGCCAGCACCCTAGCGGGGGCCTACAATGAGCAGTTCTTC
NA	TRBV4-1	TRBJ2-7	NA	CASSQRATYEQYF	TGCGCCAGCAGCCAAAGGGCGACCTACGAGCAGTACTTC
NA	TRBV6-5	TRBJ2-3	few	CASSYSISDRSKGTDTQYF	TGTGCCAGCAGTTACTCGATTTCGGACCGATCTAAGGGCACAGATACGCAGTATTTT
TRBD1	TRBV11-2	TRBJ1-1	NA	CASSPRTGLGTEAFF	TGTGCCAGCAGCCCACGGACAGGGTTGGGCACTGAAGCTTTCTTT
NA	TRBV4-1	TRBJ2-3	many	CASSLGPSTDTQYF	TGCGCCAGCAGTCTGGGGCCAAGCACAGATACGCAGTATTTT
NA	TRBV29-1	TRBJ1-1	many	CSVEDPGTTRPGTEAFF	TGCAGCGTTGAAGATCCCGGGACAACCAGACCAGGCACTGAAGCTTTCTTT
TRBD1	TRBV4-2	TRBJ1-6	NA	CASSQDRGNSPLHF	TGTGCCAGCAGCCAAGACAGGGGGAATTCACCCCTCCACTTT
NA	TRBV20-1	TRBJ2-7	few	CSAILGRGAYEQYF	TGCAGTGCTATTCTCGGCAGGGGGGCCTACGAGCAGTACTTC
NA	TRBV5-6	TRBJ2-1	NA	CASSLWGAGYNEQFF	TGTGCCAGCAGCTTGTGGGGGGCTGGTTACAATGAGCAGTTCTTC
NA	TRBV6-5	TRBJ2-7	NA	CASSYRPRGFYEQYF	TGTGCCAGCAGTTACAGGCCCCGGGGGTTCTACGAGCAGTACTTC
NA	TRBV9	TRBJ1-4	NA	CASSGPGPANEKLFF	TGTGCCAGCAGCGGACCAGGGCCTGCTAATGAAAAACTGTTTTTT
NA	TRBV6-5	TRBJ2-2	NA	CASNSHTGELFF	TGTGCCAGCAACAGCCATACCGGGGAGCTGTTTTTT
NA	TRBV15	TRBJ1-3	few	CATSRALQDTIYF	TGTGCCACCAGCAGGGCTCTACAGGATACCATATATTTT
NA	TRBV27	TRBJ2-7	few	CASSLAGSSYYEQYF	TGTGCCAGCAGTTTAGCCGGCAGCAGCTACTACGAGCAGTACTTC
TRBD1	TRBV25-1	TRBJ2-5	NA	CASSGWQGAGEETQYF	TGTGCCAGCAGTGGTTGGCAGGGGGCAGGTGAGGAGACCCAGTACTTC
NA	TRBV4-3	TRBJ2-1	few	CASSQASGSYNEQFF	TGCGCCAGCAGCCAAGCGTCCGGCTCCTACAATGAGCAGTTCTTC
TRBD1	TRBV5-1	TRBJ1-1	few	CASSSRTGVNTEAFF	TGCGCCAGCAGCTCTAGGACAGGGGTGAACACTGAAGCTTTCTTT
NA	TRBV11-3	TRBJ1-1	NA	CASSQTGYTEAFF	TGTGCCAGCAGCCAGACAGGTTACACTGAAGCTTTCTTT
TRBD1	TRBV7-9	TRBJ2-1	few	CASSHRDRGSYNEQFF	TGTGCCAGCAGTCATAGGGACAGGGGATCTTACAATGAGCAGTTCTTC
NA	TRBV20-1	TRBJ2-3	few	CSYRHEALPPDTQYF	TGCAGTTATCGTCACGAGGCCCTTCCCCCAGATACGCAGTATTTT
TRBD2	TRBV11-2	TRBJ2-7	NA	CASSLKRGGYEQYF	TGTGCCAGCAGCTTAAAACGGGGGGGGTACGAGCAGTACTTC
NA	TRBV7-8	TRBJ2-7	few	CASSLRVSRVDYEQYF	TGTGCCAGCAGCTTACGTGTATCCAGAGTGGACTACGAGCAGTACTTC
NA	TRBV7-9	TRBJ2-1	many	CASSLTQLKNNEQFF	TGTGCCAGCAGCTTAACCCAATTGAAAAACAATGAGCAGTTCTTC
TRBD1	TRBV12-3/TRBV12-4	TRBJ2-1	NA	CASSYSAGQVYNEQFF	TGTGCCAGCAGTTACTCTGCCGGACAGGTCTACAATGAGCAGTTCTTC
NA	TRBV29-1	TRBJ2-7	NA	CSVEVVGGEQYF	TGCAGCGTTGAAGTAGTTGGCGGCGAGCAGTACTTC
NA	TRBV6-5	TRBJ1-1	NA	CASTLGQEAFF	TGTGCCAGCACCCTTGGGCAGGAAGCTTTCTTT
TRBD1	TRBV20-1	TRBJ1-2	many	CSAPTGEWDYGYTF	TGCAGTGCTCCTACAGGGGAGTGGGACTATGGCTACACCTTC
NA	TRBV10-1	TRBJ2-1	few	CASSVKGLLYNEQFF	TGCGCCAGCAGTGTGAAGGGGCTACTCTACAATGAGCAGTTCTTC
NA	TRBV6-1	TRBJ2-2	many	CASSPTPGNTGELFF	TGTGCCAGCAGTCCCACTCCCGGGAACACCGGGGAGCTGTTTTTT
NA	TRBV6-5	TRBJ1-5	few	CASSYSEAYQPQHF	TGTGCCAGCAGTTACTCGGAGGCATATCAGCCCCAGCATTTT
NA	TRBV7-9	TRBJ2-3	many	CASSLDSLEGQYF	TGTGCCAGCAGTCTGGACTCCCTAGAGGGGCAGTATTTT
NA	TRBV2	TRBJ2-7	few	CASSDWSAYEQYF	TGTGCCAGCAGTGACTGGAGCGCCTACGAGCAGTACTTC
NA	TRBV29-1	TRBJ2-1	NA	CSVLVYEQFF	TGCAGCGTCCTGGTGTATGAGCAGTTCTTC
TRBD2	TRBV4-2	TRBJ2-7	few	CASSHHQRGDYEQYF	TGTGCCAGCAGCCACCACCAGCGGGGGGACTACGAGCAGTACTTC
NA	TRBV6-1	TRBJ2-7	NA	CASRQTLGGYSSYEQYF	TGTGCCAGCCGTCAGACTCTAGGAGGTTATAGCTCCTACGAGCAGTACTTC
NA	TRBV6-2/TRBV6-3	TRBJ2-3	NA	CASSYRLTFTDTQYF	TGTGCCAGCAGTTACCGGCTAACATTCACAGATACGCAGTATTTT
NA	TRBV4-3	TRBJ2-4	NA	CASSQDLRTLAKNIQYF	TGCGCCAGCAGCCAAGATTTAAGGACCTTAGCCAAAAACATTCAGTACTTC
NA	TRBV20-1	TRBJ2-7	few	CSASALASYEQYF	TGCAGTGCTAGTGCCTTGGCCTCCTACGAGCAGTACTTC
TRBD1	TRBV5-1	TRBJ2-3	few	CASSAGQGFTDTQYF	TGCGCCAGCAGCGCAGGACAGGGGTTCACAGATACGCAGTATTTT
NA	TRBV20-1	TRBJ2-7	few	CSARELTGNSYEQYF	TGCAGTGCTAGGGAACTGACGGGGAACTCCTACGAGCAGTACTTC
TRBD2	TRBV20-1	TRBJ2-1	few	CSARGTSFYNEQFF	TGCAGTGCTAGAGGGACTAGCTTTTACAATGAGCAGTTCTTC
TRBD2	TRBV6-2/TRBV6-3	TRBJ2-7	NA	CASSYSRGGGEQYF	TGTGCCAGCAGTTACTCGCGGGGGGGCGGCGAGCAGTACTTC
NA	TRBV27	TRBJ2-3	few	CASSLPIGGTQYF	TGTGCCAGCAGTTTACCCATCGGGGGCACGCAGTATTTT
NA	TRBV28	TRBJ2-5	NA	CASSQGMGEIQETQYF	TGTGCCAGCAGCCAGGGTATGGGGGAGATCCAAGAGACCCAGTACTTC